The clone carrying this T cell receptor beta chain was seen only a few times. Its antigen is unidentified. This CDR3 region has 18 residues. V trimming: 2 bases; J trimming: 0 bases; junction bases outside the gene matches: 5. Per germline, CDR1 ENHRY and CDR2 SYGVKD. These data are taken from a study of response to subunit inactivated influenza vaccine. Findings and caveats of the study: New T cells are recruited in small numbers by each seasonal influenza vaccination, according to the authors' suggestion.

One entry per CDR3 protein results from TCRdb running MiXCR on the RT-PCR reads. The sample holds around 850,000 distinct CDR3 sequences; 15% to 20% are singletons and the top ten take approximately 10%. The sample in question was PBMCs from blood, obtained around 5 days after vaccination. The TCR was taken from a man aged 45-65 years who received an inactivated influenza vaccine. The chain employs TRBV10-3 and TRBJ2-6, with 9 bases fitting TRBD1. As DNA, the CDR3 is TGTGCCATCAGTGAGAGGGACAGGGTCCACTCTGGGGCCAACGTCCTGACTTTC. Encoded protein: CAISERDRVHSGANVLTF.